These T cell receptor beta chains were read from a single sample in a study of T cells in Graves' hyperthyroidism and ophthalmopathy. TCRdb ran MiXCR on the multiplex PCR reads and lists one entry per CDR3 protein. In the table there are approximately 590,000 distinct CDR3 sequences, around 16% of which are singletons. The sample comprised blood. These receptors originate from a woman between 25 and 40 years old with Graves' hyperthyroidism. Both conserved end residues are part of each CDR3. Fields, in order: D gene, clone size, V gene, J gene, CDR3 DNA, CDR3 protein. D genes are given only for firm matches. Clone size is not always given. Where it is, it says once, few, many or a class for expanded clones.

>TRBD2|few|TRBV5-1|TRBJ2-7
TGCGCCAGCAGCTTGGATCAAAGCGGGAGCCCCTACGAGCAGTACTTC
CASSLDQSGSPYEQYF
>-|few|TRBV5-6|TRBJ2-3
TGTGCCAGCAGCCGTAGGGGCGCCACAGATACGCAGTATTTT
CASSRRGATDTQYF
>TRBD1|few|TRBV7-9|TRBJ2-2
TGTGCCAGCAGCTCACCCGGGACAGGGATTGGCACCGGGGAGCTGTTTTTT
CASSSPGTGIGTGELFF
>TRBD2|few|TRBV7-8|TRBJ2-7
TGTGCCAGCAGCTTATTTGCGGGAGCGATCCAGGACGAGCAGTACTTC
CASSLFAGAIQDEQYF
>TRBD1|many|TRBV20-1|TRBJ1-2
TGCAGTGCTGATCGACAGGGTGACTATGGCTACACCTTC
CSADRQGDYGYTF
>TRBD2|-|TRBV20-1|TRBJ2-1
TGCAGTGCTACGTCGGGACTAGCATTCAATGAGCAGTTCTTC
CSATSGLAFNEQFF
>-|many|TRBV11-2|TRBJ1-1
TGTGCCAGCAGCTTAGGGGGGGAGGCTGAAGCTTTCTTT
CASSLGGEAEAFF
>-|few|TRBV6-2/TRBV6-3|TRBJ2-5
TGTGCCAGCAGCGGCATTGGGAGTCTAGAGACCCAGTACTTC
CASSGIGSLETQYF
>TRBD1|many|TRBV27|TRBJ2-3
TGTGCCAGCAGTTTATATGAGACAGGGGCCTTCCTCACAGATACGCAGTATTTT
CASSLYETGAFLTDTQYF
>-|many|TRBV11-2|TRBJ1-6
TGTGCCAGCAGGCCCCTCGCAGGGAGAAATAATTCACCCCTCCACTTT
CASRPLAGRNNSPLHF
>-|-|TRBV7-3|TRBJ2-2
TGTGCCAGCAGCTTAATGGCGGGGTCGGTATCCGGGGAGCTGTTTTTT
CASSLMAGSVSGELFF
>TRBD2|many|TRBV20-1|TRBJ2-3
TGCAGTGCTAGAGCCCAAGGGAGGGCCGTTTTGGATACGCAGTATTTT
CSARAQGRAVLDTQYF
>TRBD1|few|TRBV20-1|TRBJ1-5
TGCAGTGCTGGGACAGGCCGCAATCAGCCCCAGCATTTT
CSAGTGRNQPQHF
>TRBD1|many|TRBV6-2/TRBV6-3|TRBJ2-7
TGTGCCAGCAGTCCCCCGGACAGGGAAGACTACGAGCAGTACTTC
CASSPPDREDYEQYF
>TRBD2|many|TRBV6-1|TRBJ2-2
TGTGCCAGCAGTGTAGCGGGAGGACGGAACACCGGGGAGCTGTTTTTT
CASSVAGGRNTGELFF
>-|few|TRBV4-3|TRBJ1-4
TGCGCCAGCAGCCAAGCTCAAGACACGAATGAAAAACTGTTTTTT
CASSQAQDTNEKLFF
>TRBD1|-|TRBV4-1|TRBJ2-7
TGCGCCAGCAGCCCACAGACAGGGATTGACGAGCAGTACTTC
CASSPQTGIDEQYF
>-|many|TRBV18|TRBJ2-3
TGTGCCAGCTCACCGACGGGGTCCACAGATACGCAGTATTTT
CASSPTGSTDTQYF
>-|many|TRBV12-3/TRBV12-4|TRBJ2-7
TGTGCCAGCAGTTTTAGGTCGTCCGAGCAGTACTTC
CASSFRSSEQYF
>TRBD2|few|TRBV6-1|TRBJ2-1
TGTGCCAGTTTTAGCGGGAGGGCCATTTATGGGGAGCAGTTCTTC
CASFSGRAIYGEQFF
>TRBD2|few|TRBV4-3|TRBJ2-7
TGCGCCAGCAGCCCGACCAGCGGGGGCTTCTACGAGCAGTACTTC
CASSPTSGGFYEQYF
>TRBD1|-|TRBV30|TRBJ2-1
TGTGCCTGGAGAGGCGGACAGGGGGCTGTTAGGATCTCCTACAATGAGCAGTTCTTC
CAWRGGQGAVRISYNEQFF
>TRBD2|many|TRBV10-1|TRBJ2-2
TGCGCCAGCAGTGCTAGCGGGAGCTCTCCCGGGGAGCTGTTTTTT
CASSASGSSPGELFF
>-|many|TRBV27|TRBJ2-3
TGTGCCAGCAGCGGGTGGGCAGATACGCAGTATTTT
CASSGWADTQYF
>-|many|TRBV19|TRBJ1-4
TGTGCCAGTAGTCCTCGGTGGGCAGGGGATGAAAAACTGTTTTTT
CASSPRWAGDEKLFF
>-|many|TRBV5-4|TRBJ2-1
TGTGCCAGCAGCGTCCTAGTCCCTTCCAATGAGCAGTTCTTC
CASSVLVPSNEQFF
>-|few|TRBV30|TRBJ1-2
TGTGCCTGGAGTGTATTCGTCACGTACTATGGCTACACCTTC
CAWSVFVTYYGYTF
>-|-|TRBV29-1|TRBJ2-7
TGCAGCGTCGCAACCATAGGGGCCCTAGCTGCCCCCTCCTACGAGCAGTACTTC
CSVATIGALAAPSYEQYF
>-|many|TRBV2|TRBJ2-3
TGTGCCAGCAGTGTTGGGTGGGATACGCAGTATTTT
CASSVGWDTQYF
>-|many|TRBV6-1|TRBJ1-1
TGTGCCAGCAGCGCAAGGGGCTTTCGATTCGAAGCTTTCTTT
CASSARGFRFEAFF
>-|many|TRBV6-1|TRBJ1-1
TGTGCCGAGCCAGCGGGTAGAACTGAAGCTTTCTTT
CAEPAGRTEAFF
>TRBD2|many|TRBV11-2|TRBJ2-1
TGTGCCAGCACCTCAACGGGAGGGTGGCAGTTCTTC
CASTSTGGWQFF
>-|many|TRBV20-1|TRBJ2-7
TGCAGTGCTAGAGATAAGGGACCAAACTCCTACGAGCAGTACTTC
CSARDKGPNSYEQYF
>TRBD2|few|TRBV12-3/TRBV12-4|TRBJ2-7
TGTGCCAGCAGTACTAATACGGGACTAGCGGGGGATACCTACGAGCAGTACTTC
CASSTNTGLAGDTYEQYF
>-|-|TRBV10-1|TRBJ1-3
TGCGCCAGCAGTGCAGGAAACACCATATATTTT
CASSAGNTIYF
>-|many|TRBV27|TRBJ2-3
TGTGCCAGCAGGTCTAGAGAGAGCGCGCAGTATTTT
CASRSRESAQYF
>-|many|TRBV28|TRBJ2-5
TGTGCCAGCAGTCCCGCGAGCCGAGCCGCTCAAGAGACCCAGTACTTC
CASSPASRAAQETQYF
>-|-|TRBV19|TRBJ1-2
TGTGCCAGTAGTACCTCCCACGGATCTAACTATGGCTACACCTTC
CASSTSHGSNYGYTF
>TRBD2|many|TRBV30|TRBJ2-3
TGTGCCTGGAGTGCGGGACTAGCGGACACAGATACGCAGTATTTT
CAWSAGLADTDTQYF
>-|many|TRBV27|TRBJ2-2
TGTGCCAGCAGTTTGGTCGAGAACACCGGGGAGCTGTTTTTT
CASSLVENTGELFF
>TRBD2|many|TRBV30|TRBJ2-1
TGTGCCTGGAGTGAAGGACTAGCGGGAGGACGCTACAATGAGCAGTTCTTC
CAWSEGLAGGRYNEQFF
>-|many|TRBV28|TRBJ1-5
TGTGCCAGCAGTCCAAGACAGATTAGCAATCAGCCCCAGCATTTT
CASSPRQISNQPQHF